These T cell receptor beta chains were read from a single sample in a study of early T cells in non-severe SARS-CoV-2 infection. TCRdb re-derived calls from the 5' RACE reads in MiXCR, one entry per CDR3 protein. Of about 100,000 distinct CDR3 sequences in the sample, roughly 12% were seen once. The sequenced material came from whole blood. The source of these receptors is an adult who was a healthcare worker with PCR-confirmed SARS-CoV-2 infection or an uninfected control (not recorded which). Both conserved end residues are part of each CDR3. A D gene is named only where the DNA matches it firmly. Clone size is stated in some rows and not others, as once, few, many or a class when expanded.

J gene: TRBJ1-2; D gene: NA; V gene: TRBV10-3; clone size: few; CDR3 DNA: TGTGCCATCAGTGAGTTCCCGCGGTCGCCCCACTATGGCTACACCTTC; CDR3 protein: CAISEFPRSPHYGYTF
J gene: TRBJ1-4; D gene: TRBD1; V gene: TRBV6-1; clone size: NA; CDR3 DNA: TGTGCCAGCAGGGATCCGGGACAGGGAGGAAAACTGTTTTTT; CDR3 protein: CASRDPGQGGKLFF
J gene: TRBJ2-3; D gene: NA; V gene: TRBV18; clone size: NA; CDR3 DNA: TGTGCCAGCTCACCATCGGGATTGGAAACAGATACGCAGTATTTT; CDR3 protein: CASSPSGLETDTQYF
J gene: TRBJ2-7; D gene: TRBD2; V gene: TRBV20-1; clone size: many; CDR3 DNA: TGCAGTGCGCGGGGAGGGTTCACTTACGAGCAGTACTTC; CDR3 protein: CSARGGFTYEQYF
J gene: TRBJ1-3; D gene: NA; V gene: TRBV20-1; clone size: NA; CDR3 DNA: TGCAGTGCTAGAGACAGGACAGCCTCTGGAAACACCATATATTTT; CDR3 protein: CSARDRTASGNTIYF
J gene: TRBJ2-7; D gene: NA; V gene: TRBV6-6; clone size: NA; CDR3 DNA: TGTGCCAGCAGCCCCGGGGGTAAGCAGTGCTTC; CDR3 protein: CASSPGGKQCF
J gene: TRBJ2-5; D gene: NA; V gene: TRBV30; clone size: many; CDR3 DNA: TGTGCCTGGAGACGGGCGTCCGCCCGGGAGACCCAGTACTTC; CDR3 protein: CAWRRASARETQYF
J gene: TRBJ2-2; D gene: NA; V gene: TRBV29-1; clone size: few; CDR3 DNA: TGCAGCGTGGGTCGATCGAACACCGGGGAGCTGTTTTTT; CDR3 protein: CSVGRSNTGELFF
J gene: TRBJ2-3; D gene: NA; V gene: TRBV4-2; clone size: NA; CDR3 DNA: TGTGCCAGCAGCCAAGATCGGACGATTACAGATACGCAGTATTTT; CDR3 protein: CASSQDRTITDTQYF
J gene: TRBJ2-3; D gene: TRBD2; V gene: TRBV5-1; clone size: many; CDR3 DNA: TGCGCCAGCAGCTTGGATGGGACTAGCGGGGGCACAGATACGCAGTATTTT; CDR3 protein: CASSLDGTSGGTDTQYF
J gene: TRBJ2-3; D gene: NA; V gene: TRBV20-1; clone size: few; CDR3 DNA: TGCAGTGCGCGAGCTCCAGGAGATACGCAGTATTTT; CDR3 protein: CSARAPGDTQYF
J gene: TRBJ1-4; D gene: TRBD1; V gene: TRBV24-1; clone size: many; CDR3 DNA: TGTGCCACCAGTGATGCCCGGGACAGGAATGAAAAACTGTTTTTT; CDR3 protein: CATSDARDRNEKLFF
J gene: TRBJ2-1; D gene: NA; V gene: TRBV24-1; clone size: NA; CDR3 DNA: TGTGCCACCAGTGATTTGCAAGCCCCAGCGACGAATGAGCAGTTCTTC; CDR3 protein: CATSDLQAPATNEQFF
J gene: TRBJ2-3; D gene: NA; V gene: TRBV11-2; clone size: NA; CDR3 DNA: TGTGCCAGCAGCTTAGATCGGGATCATACGCAGTATTTT; CDR3 protein: CASSLDRDHTQYF
J gene: TRBJ2-3; D gene: TRBD1; V gene: TRBV3-1; clone size: NA; CDR3 DNA: TGTGCCAGCAGCCACCGGGACAGGGGAACAGATACGCAGTATTTT; CDR3 protein: CASSHRDRGTDTQYF
J gene: TRBJ1-1; D gene: NA; V gene: TRBV2; clone size: NA; CDR3 DNA: TGTGCCAGCAGTGAAGCGCGGGGGGAGGCTGAAGCTTTCTTT; CDR3 protein: CASSEARGEAEAFF
J gene: TRBJ2-7; D gene: NA; V gene: TRBV11-2; clone size: few; CDR3 DNA: TGTGCCAGCAGCTTAAACCCCGGGGGCAGAATGAACGAGCAGTACTTC; CDR3 protein: CASSLNPGGRMNEQYF
J gene: TRBJ2-3; D gene: NA; V gene: TRBV5-1; clone size: many; CDR3 DNA: TGCGCCACCAGGCAAAGGGACTTCACAGATACGCAGTATTTT; CDR3 protein: CATRQRDFTDTQYF
J gene: TRBJ1-1; D gene: NA; V gene: TRBV30; clone size: NA; CDR3 DNA: TGTGCCTGGAGTGTACAGGAGAACACTGAAGCTTTCTTT; CDR3 protein: CAWSVQENTEAFF
J gene: TRBJ2-7; D gene: TRBD2; V gene: TRBV6-1; clone size: many; CDR3 DNA: TGTGCCAGCAGTGAAAGAGGGGCCCAACTAGCGGTTTCGCCCTCCTACGAGCAGTACTTC; CDR3 protein: CASSERGAQLAVSPSYEQYF
J gene: TRBJ1-5; D gene: NA; V gene: TRBV3-1; clone size: few; CDR3 DNA: TGTGCCAGCAGCCAAGATTTCGGGGCCAATCAGCCCCAGCATTTT; CDR3 protein: CASSQDFGANQPQHF
J gene: TRBJ1-1; D gene: NA; V gene: TRBV20-1; clone size: few; CDR3 DNA: TGCAGTGCTAGAGATCCTTCAGGGACCCCTGAAGCTTTCTTT; CDR3 protein: CSARDPSGTPEAFF